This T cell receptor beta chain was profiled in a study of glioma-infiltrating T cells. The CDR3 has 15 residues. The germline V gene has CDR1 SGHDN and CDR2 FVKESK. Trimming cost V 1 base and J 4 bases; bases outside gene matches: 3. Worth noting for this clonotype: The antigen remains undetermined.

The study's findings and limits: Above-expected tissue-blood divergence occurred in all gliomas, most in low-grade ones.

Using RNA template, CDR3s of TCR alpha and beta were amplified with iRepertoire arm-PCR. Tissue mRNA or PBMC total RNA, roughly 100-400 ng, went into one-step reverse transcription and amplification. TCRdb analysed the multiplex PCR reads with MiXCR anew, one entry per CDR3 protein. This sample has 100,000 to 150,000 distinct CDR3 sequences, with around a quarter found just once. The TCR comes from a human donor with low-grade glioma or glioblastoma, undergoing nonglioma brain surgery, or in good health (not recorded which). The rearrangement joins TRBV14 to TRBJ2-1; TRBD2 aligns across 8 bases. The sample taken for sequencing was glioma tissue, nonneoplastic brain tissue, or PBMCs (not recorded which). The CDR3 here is CASSQVAGPYNEQFF. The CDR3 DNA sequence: TGTGCCAGCAGCCAAGTAGCGGGGCCATACAATGAGCAGTTCTTC.